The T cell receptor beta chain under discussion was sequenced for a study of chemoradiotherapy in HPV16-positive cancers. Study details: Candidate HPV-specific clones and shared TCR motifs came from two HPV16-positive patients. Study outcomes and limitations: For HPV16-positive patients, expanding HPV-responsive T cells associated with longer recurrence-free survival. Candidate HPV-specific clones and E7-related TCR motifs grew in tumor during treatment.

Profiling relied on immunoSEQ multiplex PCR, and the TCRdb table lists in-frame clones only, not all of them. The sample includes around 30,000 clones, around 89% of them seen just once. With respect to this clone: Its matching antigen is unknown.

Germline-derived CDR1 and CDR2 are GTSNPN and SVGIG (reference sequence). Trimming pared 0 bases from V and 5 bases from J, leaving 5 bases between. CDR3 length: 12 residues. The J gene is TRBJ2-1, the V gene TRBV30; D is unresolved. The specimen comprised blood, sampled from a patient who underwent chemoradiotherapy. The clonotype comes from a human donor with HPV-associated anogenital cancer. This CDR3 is CAWSVEDNEQFF. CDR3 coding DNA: TGTGCCTGGAGTGTGGAAGACAATGAGCAGTTCTTC. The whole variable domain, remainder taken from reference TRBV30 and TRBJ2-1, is SQTIHQWPATLVQPVGSPLSLECTVEGTSNPNLYWYRQAAGRGLQLLFYSVGIGQISSEVPQNLSASRPQDRQFILSSKKLLLSDSGFYLCAWSVEDNEQFFGPGTRLTVL.